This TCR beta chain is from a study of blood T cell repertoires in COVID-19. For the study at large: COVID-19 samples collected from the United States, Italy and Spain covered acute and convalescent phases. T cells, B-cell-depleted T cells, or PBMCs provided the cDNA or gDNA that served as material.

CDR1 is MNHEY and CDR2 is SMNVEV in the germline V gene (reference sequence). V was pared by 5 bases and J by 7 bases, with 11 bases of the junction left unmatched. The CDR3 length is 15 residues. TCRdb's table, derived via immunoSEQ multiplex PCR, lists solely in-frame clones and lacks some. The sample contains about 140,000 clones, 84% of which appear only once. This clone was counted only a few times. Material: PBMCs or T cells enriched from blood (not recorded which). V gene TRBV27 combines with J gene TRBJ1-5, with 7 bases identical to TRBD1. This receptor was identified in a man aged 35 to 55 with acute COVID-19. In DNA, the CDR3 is TGTGCCAGCAGTCTTTCCGGACAGGTAGAACAGCCCCAGCATTTT. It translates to CASSLSGQVEQPQHF.